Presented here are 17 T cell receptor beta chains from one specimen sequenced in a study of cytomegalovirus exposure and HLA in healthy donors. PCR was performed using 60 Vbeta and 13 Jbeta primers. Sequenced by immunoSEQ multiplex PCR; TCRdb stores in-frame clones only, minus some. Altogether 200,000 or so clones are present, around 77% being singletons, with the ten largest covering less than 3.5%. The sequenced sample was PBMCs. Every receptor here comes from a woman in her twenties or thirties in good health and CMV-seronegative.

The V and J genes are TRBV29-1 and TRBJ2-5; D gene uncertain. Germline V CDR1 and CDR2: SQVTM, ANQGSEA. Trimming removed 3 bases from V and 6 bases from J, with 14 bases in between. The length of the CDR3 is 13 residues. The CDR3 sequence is CSVEAEITKTQYF. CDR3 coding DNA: TGCAGCGTTGAGGCCGAAATAACAAAGACCCAGTACTTC.

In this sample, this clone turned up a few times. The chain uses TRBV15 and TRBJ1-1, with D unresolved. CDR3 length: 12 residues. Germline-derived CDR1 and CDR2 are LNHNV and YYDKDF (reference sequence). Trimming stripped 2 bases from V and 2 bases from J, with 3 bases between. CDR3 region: CATSRLNTEAFF. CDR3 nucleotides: TGTGCCACCAGCAGATTAAACACTGAAGCTTTCTTT.

The CDR3 protein is CASSLTGDSYNEQFF. The CDR3 nucleotides are TGTGCCAGCAGCTTGACAGGCGACTCCTACAATGAGCAGTTCTTC. This rearrangement joins TRBV5-4 to TRBJ2-1; tentative D call: TRBD1 (5 bases). This CDR3 contains 15 residues. Trimming pared 1 base from V and 0 bases from J, leaving 8 bases between. Looked up from germline, CDR1 is SGHNT and CDR2 is YYREEE (reference sequence).

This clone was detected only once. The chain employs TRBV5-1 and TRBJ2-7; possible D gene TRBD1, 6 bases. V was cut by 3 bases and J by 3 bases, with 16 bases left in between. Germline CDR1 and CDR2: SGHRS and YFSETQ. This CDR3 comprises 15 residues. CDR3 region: CASSSTSGGVYEQYF. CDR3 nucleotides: TGCGCCAGCAGCTCGACGTCTGGGGGCGTCTACGAGCAGTACTTC.

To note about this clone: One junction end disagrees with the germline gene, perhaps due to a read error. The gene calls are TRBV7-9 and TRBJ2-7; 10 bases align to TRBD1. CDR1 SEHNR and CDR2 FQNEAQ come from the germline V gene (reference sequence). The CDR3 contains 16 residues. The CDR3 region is CSSSPTRTGGNYEQYF. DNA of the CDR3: TGTTCCAGCAGCCCCACACGGACAGGGGGAAACTACGAGCAGTACTTC.

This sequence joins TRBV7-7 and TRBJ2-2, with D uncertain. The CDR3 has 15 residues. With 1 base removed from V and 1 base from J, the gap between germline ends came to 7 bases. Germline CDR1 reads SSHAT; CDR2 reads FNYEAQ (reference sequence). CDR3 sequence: CASSLGPVNTGELFF. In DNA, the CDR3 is TGTGCCAGCAGCTTAGGTCCGGTGAACACCGGGGAGCTGTTTTTT.

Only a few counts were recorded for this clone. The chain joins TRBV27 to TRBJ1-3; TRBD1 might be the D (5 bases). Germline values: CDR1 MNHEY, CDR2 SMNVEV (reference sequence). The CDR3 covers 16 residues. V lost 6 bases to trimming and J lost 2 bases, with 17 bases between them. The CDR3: CASSPGGLTAGNTIYF. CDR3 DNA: TGTGCCAGCAGCCCGGGGGGACTCACCGCTGGAAACACCATATATTTT.

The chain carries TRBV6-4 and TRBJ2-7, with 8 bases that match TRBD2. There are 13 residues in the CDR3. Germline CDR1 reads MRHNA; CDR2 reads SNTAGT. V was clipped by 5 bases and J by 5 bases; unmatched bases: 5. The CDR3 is CASSRREGHEQYF. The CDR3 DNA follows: TGTGCCAGCAGTCGCCGGGAGGGGCACGAGCAGTACTTC.

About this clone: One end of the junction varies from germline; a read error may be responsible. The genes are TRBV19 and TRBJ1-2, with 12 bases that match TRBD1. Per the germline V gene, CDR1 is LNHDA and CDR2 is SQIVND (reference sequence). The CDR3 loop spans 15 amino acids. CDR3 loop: CATWDRGRSLGGYPF. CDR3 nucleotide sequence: TGTGCCACCTGGGACAGGGGGCGATCCCTGGGAGGCTACCCCTTC.

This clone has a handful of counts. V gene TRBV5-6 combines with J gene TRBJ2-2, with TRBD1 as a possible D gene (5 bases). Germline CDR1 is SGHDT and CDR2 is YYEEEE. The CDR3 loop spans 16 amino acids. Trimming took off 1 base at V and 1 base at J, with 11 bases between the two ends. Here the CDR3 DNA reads TGTGCCAGCAGCTTGTTTGCAGGGCGGAACACCGGGGAGCTGTTTTTT. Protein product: CASSLFAGRNTGELFF. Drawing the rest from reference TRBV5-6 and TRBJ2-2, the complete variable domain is DAGVTQSPTHLIKTRGQQVTLRCSPKSGHDTVSWYQQALGQGPQFIFQYYEEEERQRGNFPDRFSGHQFPNYSSELNVNALLLGDSALYLCASSLFAGRNTGELFFGEGSRLTVL.

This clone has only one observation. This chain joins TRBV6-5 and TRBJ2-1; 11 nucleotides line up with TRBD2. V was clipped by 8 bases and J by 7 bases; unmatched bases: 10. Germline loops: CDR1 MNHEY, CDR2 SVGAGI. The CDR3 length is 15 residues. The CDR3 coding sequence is TGTGCCAGCCATCAACGGACTAGCGGGTGGAATGAGCAGTTCTTC. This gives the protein CASHQRTSGWNEQFF.

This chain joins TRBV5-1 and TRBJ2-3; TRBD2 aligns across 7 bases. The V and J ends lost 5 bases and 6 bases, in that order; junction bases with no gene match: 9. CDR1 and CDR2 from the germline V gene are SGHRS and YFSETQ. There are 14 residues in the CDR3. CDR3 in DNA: TGCGCCAGCAGTCCGACGGGGGGTAGCGATACGCAGTATTTT. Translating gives CASSPTGGSDTQYF.

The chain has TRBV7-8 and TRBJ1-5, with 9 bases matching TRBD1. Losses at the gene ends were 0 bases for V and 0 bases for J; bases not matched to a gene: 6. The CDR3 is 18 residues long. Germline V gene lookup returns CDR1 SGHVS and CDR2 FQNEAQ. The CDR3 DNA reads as TGTGCCAGCAGCTTAGCGAGGGACAGGGATTATAGCAATCAGCCCCAGCATTTT. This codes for CASSLARDRDYSNQPQHF.

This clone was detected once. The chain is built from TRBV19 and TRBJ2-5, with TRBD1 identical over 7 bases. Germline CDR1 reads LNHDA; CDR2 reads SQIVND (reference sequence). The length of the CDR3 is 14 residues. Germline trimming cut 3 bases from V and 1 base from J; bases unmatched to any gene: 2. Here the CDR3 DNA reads TGTGCCAGTAGTATCGGACAGGCCCAAGAGACCCAGTACTTC. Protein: CASSIGQAQETQYF.

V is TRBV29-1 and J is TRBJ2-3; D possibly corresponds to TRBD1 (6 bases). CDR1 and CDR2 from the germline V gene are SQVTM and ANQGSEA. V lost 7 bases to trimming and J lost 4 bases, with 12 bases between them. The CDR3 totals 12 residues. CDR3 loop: CSATEGADTQYF. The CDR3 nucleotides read TGCAGCGCGACAGAGGGGGCAGATACGCAGTATTTT.

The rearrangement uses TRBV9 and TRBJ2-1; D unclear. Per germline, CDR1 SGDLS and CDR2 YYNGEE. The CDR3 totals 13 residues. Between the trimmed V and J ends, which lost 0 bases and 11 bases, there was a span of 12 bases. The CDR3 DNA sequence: TGTGCCAGCAGCGTAGATGGCTCCCGTAAGCAGTTCTTC. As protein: CASSVDGSRKQFF.

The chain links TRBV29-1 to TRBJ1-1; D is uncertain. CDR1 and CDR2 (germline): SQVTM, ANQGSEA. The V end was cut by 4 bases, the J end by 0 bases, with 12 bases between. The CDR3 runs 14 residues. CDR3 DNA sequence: TGCAGCGTTGCAACAGAGATCATGAACACTGAAGCTTTCTTT. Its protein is CSVATEIMNTEAFF. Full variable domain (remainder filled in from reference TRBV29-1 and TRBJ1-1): SAVISQKPSRDICQRGTSLTIQCQVDSQVTMMFWYRQQPGQSLTLIATANQGSEATYESGFVIDKFPISRPNLTFSTLTVSNMSPEDSSIYLCSVATEIMNTEAFFGQGTRLTVV.